These 32 T cell receptor beta chains were all obtained from the same sample, sequenced in a study of blood T cell repertoires in COVID-19. Data came from immunoSEQ multiplex PCR; TCRdb stores just in-frame clones and leaves some out. The sample consists of about 410,000 clones, 86% of them appearing once. Material: peripheral blood. These receptors were obtained from a woman in her 30s with active or convalescent COVID-19.

The DNA for the CDR3 is TGTGCCAGCAGTTCCTCGGGACAGGGATACTACGAGCAGTACTTC. Protein product: CASSSSGQGYYEQYF. J is TRBJ2-7 and V is TRBV27; the match to TRBD1 covers 9 bases. CDR3 length equals 15 residues. The germline V gene encodes CDR1 MNHEY and CDR2 SMNVEV (reference sequence). With V trimmed by 4 bases and J by 3 bases, 7 bases remained unmatched.

The rearrangement uses TRBV7-6 and TRBJ2-1, with 14 positions matching TRBD2. With V trimmed by 0 bases and J by 6 bases, 1 base remained unmatched. This CDR3 has 16 residues. Germline values: CDR1 SGHVS, CDR2 FNYEAQ. The CDR3 loop reads CASSLAGLAGANEQFF. CDR3 nucleotide sequence: TGTGCCAGCAGCTTAGCGGGACTAGCGGGAGCCAATGAGCAGTTCTTC.

This rearrangement joins TRBV6-5 to TRBJ2-2; 8 positions match TRBD1. After removal of 2 bases from V and 6 bases from J, the junction contained 2 bases not matched to a gene. Germline values: CDR1 MNHEY, CDR2 SVGAGI. The CDR3 is made up of 14 amino acids. The CDR3 DNA sequence: TGTGCCAGCAGTTACCAGACAGGGGCCGGGGAGCTGTTTTTT. Its protein product is CASSYQTGAGELFF.

The sample holds a few counts of this clone. The rearrangement joins TRBV19 to TRBJ2-4; 7 bases map to TRBD2. The CDR3 runs 18 residues. CDR1 and CDR2 from the germline V gene are LNHDA and SQIVND (reference sequence). The junction had 12 bases not matched to a gene; V was cut back by 3 bases and J by 1 base. This CDR3 reads CASSMGFRREQAKNIQYF. CDR3 sequence (DNA): TGTGCCAGTAGTATGGGGTTCCGGCGGGAGCAGGCCAAAAACATTCAGTACTTC.

The count of this clone is one. This chain joins TRBV29-1 and TRBJ1-3; 8 bases agree with TRBD1. The CDR3 runs to 14 residues. Germline assignment: CDR1 SQVTM and CDR2 ANQGSEA. Trimming at V came to 7 bases and at J to 3 bases, leaving 8 bases not matched to a gene. DNA for the CDR3: TGCAGCGCCGGACAGGGAGGTGATGGAAACACCATATATTTT. Translated, it gives CSAGQGGDGNTIYF.

The gene calls are TRBV7-2 and TRBJ1-5, with 8 bases matching TRBD1. The CDR3 runs 15 residues. Germline loops: CDR1 SGHTA, CDR2 FQGNSA. V lost 5 bases and J lost 7; bases outside the gene matches: 10. The CDR3 DNA is TGTGCCAGCAGCCAGAAGGACAGGGTGACACAGCCCCAGCATTTT. Translating gives CASSQKDRVTQPQHF.

This chain connects TRBV5-1 to TRBJ1-6; D might be TRBD1 (5 bases). The ends were cut back, 4 bases at V and 7 bases at J, with 21 bases in the middle. Germline loops: CDR1 SGHRS, CDR2 YFSETQ. The CDR3 covers 17 residues. In DNA, the CDR3 is TGCGCCAGCAGCATCAGTCCAGGGCCGCGGGGAAATTCACCCCTCCACTTT. Encoded protein: CASSISPGPRGNSPLHF. The full variable domain, its missing parts supplied by reference TRBV5-1 and TRBJ1-6, is KAGVTQTPRYLIKTRGQQVTLSCSPISGHRSVSWYQQTPGQGLQFLFEYFSETQRNKGNFPGRFSGRQFSNSRSEMNVSTLELGDSALYLCASSISPGPRGNSPLHFGNGTRLTVT.

V and J are TRBV15 and TRBJ1-6; unclear D gene. V lost 2 bases, J lost 4 bases, and 6 bases lay in between. This CDR3 contains 14 residues. Germline CDR1 and CDR2: LNHNV and YYDKDF (reference sequence). This CDR3 reads CATSRHSYNSPLHF. CDR3 sequence (DNA): TGTGCCACCAGCAGACACAGTTATAATTCACCCCTCCACTTT.

This clone was picked up one time. The chain combines TRBV7-8 with TRBJ2-2; the match to TRBD2 covers 10 bases. The CDR3 is 14 residues long. CDR1 and CDR2 (germline): SGHVS, FQNEAQ. V shed 7 bases and J 10 bases; nucleotides not matched to a gene: 9. The CDR3 reads CASTHGLAVEELFF. CDR3 sequence (DNA): TGTGCCAGCACCCATGGACTAGCGGTAGAGGAGCTGTTTTTT. The full variable domain, its missing parts supplied by reference TRBV7-8 and TRBJ2-2, is GAGVSQSPRYKVAKRGQDVALRCDPISGHVSLFWYQQALGQGPEFLTYFQNEAQLDKSGLPSDRFFAERPEGSVSTLKIQRTQQEDSAVYLCASTHGLAVEELFFGEGSRLTVL.

The V and J genes are TRBV3-1 (or the pseudogene TRBV3-2) and TRBJ2-1; perhaps TRBD2 as D (6 bases). Trimming left V 0 bases short and J 7 bases short, with 13 bases between. Germline lookup yields CDR1 LGHDT and CDR2 YNNKEL (reference sequence). The length of the CDR3 is 15 residues. The CDR3 region has the DNA TGTGCCAGCAGCCAAGAGGGGGGATGGAGTAATGAGCAGTTCTTC. This codes for CASSQEGGWSNEQFF.

This clone was seen once. Written as DNA, the CDR3 is TGCGCCAGCAGCTTGGACGGACAGGGGGTCGGCGAGCAGTACTTC. Translated: CASSLDGQGVGEQYF. The chain uses TRBV5-1 and TRBJ2-7; 10 bases fit TRBD1. There are 15 residues in the CDR3. Germline loops: CDR1 SGHRS, CDR2 YFSETQ. J gave up 6 bases and V 0 bases, and 6 bases lay outside the gene matches.

The chain employs TRBV13 and TRBJ2-7; TRBD2 matches 14 bases. CDR1 is PRHDT, CDR2 FYEKMQ, per germline (reference sequence). After removal of 5 bases from V and 4 bases from J, the junction contained 4 bases not matched to a gene. The CDR3 covers 15 residues. The CDR3 sequence: CASSPGLAGGYEQYF. The DNA of the CDR3 is TGTGCCAGCAGCCCCGGACTAGCGGGAGGATACGAGCAGTACTTC.

This chain connects TRBV21-1 to TRBJ2-7; TRBD2, the table's D call, was not compared with the DNA. TRBV21-1 is marked as a pseudogene. The CDR3 sequence is 17 residues long. The CDR3 nucleotides are TGTGCCAGCAGCAAAGACCCGACTAGCGGGAGTGTCTACGAGCAGTACTTC. It translates to CASSKDPTSGSVYEQYF.

V usage is TRBV29-1 and J usage is TRBJ2-3; 8 nucleotides match TRBD2. The V gene's germline CDR1 is SQVTM and CDR2 ANQGSEA. Trimming at V came to 2 bases and at J to 2 bases, leaving 6 bases not matched to a gene. The CDR3 spans 15 residues. CDR3 sequence (DNA): TGCAGCGTTGAATCGAGCGGGGGACTCACAGATACGCAGTATTTT. It is translated as CSVESSGGLTDTQYF.

DNA for the CDR3: TGTGCCAGTAGTATCTCGCGGTGGGGCCTCTACGAGCAGTACTTC. As protein: CASSISRWGLYEQYF. This rearrangement joins TRBV19 to TRBJ2-7; TRBD1 is a possible D gene (5 bases). The CDR3 spans 15 residues. V was pared by 3 bases and J by 3 bases, with 15 bases between. Germline values: CDR1 LNHDA, CDR2 SQIVND (reference sequence). Variable domain in full (rest from reference TRBV19 and TRBJ2-7): DGGITQSPKYLFRKEGQNVTLSCEQNLNHDAMYWYRQDPGQGLRLIYYSQIVNDFQKGDIAEGYSVSREKKESFPLTVTSAQKNPTAFYLCASSISRWGLYEQYFGPGTRLTVT.

The chain couples TRBV24-1 to TRBJ2-3; 8 bases are a match to TRBD2. In germline, CDR1 is KGHDR, CDR2 SFDVKD. The junction had 16 bases not matched to a gene; V was cut back by 4 bases and J by 5 bases. The CDR3 has 18 residues. The CDR3 spells CATSDSEREGQAIDTQYF. The CDR3 DNA is TGTGCCACCAGTGACTCGGAACGGGAGGGCCAAGCAATAGATACGCAGTATTTT.

V and J are TRBV14 and TRBJ2-1, with D maybe TRBD2 (6 bases). The germline CDR1 and CDR2 sequences are SGHDN and FVKESK. Trimming cost V 4 bases and J 10 bases, with 11 bases left between them. The CDR3 covers 12 residues. The chain's CDR3 is CASSPGGLEQFF. CDR3 sequence (DNA): TGTGCCAGCAGCCCAGGCGGACTAGAGCAGTTCTTC.

The rearrangement uses TRBV10-3 and TRBJ2-3; no clear D gene. Looked up from germline, CDR1 is ENHRY and CDR2 is SYGVKD. The CDR3 is 11 amino acids. V lost 9 bases to trimming and J lost 1 base, with 5 bases between them. CDR3 in DNA: TGTGCCATTGCAGGCACAGATACGCAGTATTTT. As protein: CAIAGTDTQYF.

The chain recombines TRBV27 with TRBJ1-6, with D maybe TRBD1 (6 bases). The germline V gene encodes CDR1 MNHEY and CDR2 SMNVEV (reference sequence). This CDR3 has 15 residues. V dropped 6 bases and J dropped 7 bases, with 16 bases sitting between them. The CDR3 loop is CASRDDRLANSPLHF. CDR3 nucleotides: TGTGCCAGCAGAGATGACAGGTTGGCAAATTCACCCCTCCACTTT.

The J gene is TRBJ1-5, the V gene TRBV2, with 7 bases identical to TRBD1. CDR3 length equals 15 residues. Germline V gives CDR1 SNHLY, CDR2 FYNNEI. Losses at the gene ends were 5 bases for V and 3 bases for J; bases not matched to a gene: 7. The DNA for the CDR3 is TGTGCCAGCAGTATAATGGGACAGTCCAATCAGCCCCAGCATTTT. Its translation: CASSIMGQSNQPQHF.

The CDR3 region is CASKKAEDYGYTF. CDR3 nucleotides: TGTGCCAGCAAGAAGGCCGAGGACTATGGCTACACCTTC. The rearrangement links TRBV6-1 to TRBJ1-2, with D unclear. From germline, CDR1 is MNHNS and CDR2 SASEGT. The CDR3 extends over 13 amino acids. Trimming took 7 bases from V and 3 from J, leaving 12 bases between them.

The V gene is TRBV18, the J gene TRBJ2-5; 7 nucleotides line up with TRBD2. V lost 5 bases to trimming and J lost 5 bases; unmatched junction nucleotides: 8. The CDR3 consists of 14 residues. Germline values: CDR1 KGHSH, CDR2 LQKENI. DNA for the CDR3: TGTGCCAGCTCATCGGGCGCGGGGGATGAGACCCAGTACTTC. Translating it yields CASSSGAGDETQYF.

CDR3 coding DNA: TGCGCCAGCAGCCCCGGGACAGGGTCCCTCGGTGAGCAGTTCTTC. Protein product: CASSPGTGSLGEQFF. The chain couples TRBV5-1 to TRBJ2-1, with TRBD1 matching 9 bases. Germline CDR1 is SGHRS and CDR2 is YFSETQ. Trimming cost V 4 bases and J 9 bases; bases outside gene matches: 11. The CDR3 covers 15 residues.

The V and J genes are TRBV7-9 and TRBJ1-1; D ambiguous. V lost 3 bases and J lost 2, with 13 bases in between. The length of the CDR3 is 15 residues. The germline CDR1 and CDR2 sequences are SEHNR and FQNEAQ (reference sequence). CDR3 bases: TGTGCCAGCAGCTTCCTAGTCGGAGTTAACACTGAAGCTTTCTTT. As protein: CASSFLVGVNTEAFF.

V is TRBV3-1 (or the pseudogene TRBV3-2) and J is TRBJ2-7; D ambiguous. Deletions cut 3 bases from V and 0 bases from J, with 18 bases between. Germline CDR1 reads LGHDT; CDR2 reads YNNKEL (reference sequence). The CDR3 is made up of 17 amino acids. CDR3 sequence (DNA): TGTGCCAGCAGCCATAAAGATGCGGTTCTGAGCTCCTACGAGCAGTACTTC. Its translation: CASSHKDAVLSSYEQYF.

This clone has just one count. The chain carries TRBV5-5 and TRBJ1-1, with 10 bases lining up with TRBD1. The CDR3 runs to 15 residues. CDR1 and CDR2 from the germline V gene are SGHKS and YYEKEE (reference sequence). V lost 0 bases, J lost 6 bases, and 5 bases stayed unmatched. The CDR3 region has the DNA TGTGCCAGCAGCTTGGCGGGACAGGGGATTTCTGAAGCTTTCTTT. Translating it yields CASSLAGQGISEAFF.

The chain is built from TRBV10-1 and TRBJ2-5, with 9 bases aligning to TRBD1. Trimming cost V 0 bases and J 4 bases; bases outside gene matches: 3. The CDR3 consists of 15 residues. Germline values: CDR1 WNHNN, CDR2 SYGVQD (reference sequence). The CDR3 bases are TGCGCCAGCAGTGAGTCAGGACAGGGGCGAGAGACCCAGTACTTC. Protein sequence: CASSESGQGRETQYF.

This sequence joins TRBV7-2 and TRBJ2-7; 7 nucleotides agree with TRBD1. Unmatched junction bases numbered 4, after V lost 5 bases and J lost 0 bases. This CDR3 spans 14 amino acids. Germline V gene sequence: CDR1 SGHTA, CDR2 FQGNSA. CDR3: CASSDRQGSYEQYF. CDR3 nucleotides: TGTGCCAGCAGCGATCGACAGGGCTCCTACGAGCAGTACTTC.

The V call is TRBV3-1 (or the pseudogene TRBV3-2), the J call TRBJ2-1; 9 positions agree with TRBD2. Germline CDR1 and CDR2: LGHDT and YNNKEL (reference sequence). Unmatched junction bases numbered 9, after V lost 2 bases and J lost 4 bases. CDR3 length equals 17 residues. CDR3 loop: CASSQTPGSGRYNEQFF. In nucleotides, the CDR3 is TGTGCCAGCAGCCAAACCCCAGGGAGCGGGAGGTACAATGAGCAGTTCTTC.

This chain uses TRBV3-1 (or the pseudogene TRBV3-2) with TRBJ1-4, with 10 bases lining up with TRBD1. The V gene end was trimmed by 3 bases and the J gene end by 8 bases; junction bases not matched to a gene: 6. This CDR3 is built from 15 residues. Looked up from germline, CDR1 is LGHDT and CDR2 is YNNKEL (reference sequence). The CDR3 DNA follows: TGTGCCAGCAGCCAGACAGGGGGCGAAGGAGAAAAACTGTTTTTT. It codes for CASSQTGGEGEKLFF.

This chain uses TRBV29-1 with TRBJ2-2, with D uncertain. The CDR3 is 12 residues long. V lost 7 bases and J lost 5, with 11 bases in between. From germline, CDR1 is SQVTM and CDR2 ANQGSEA. CDR3 protein: CSATTLTGELFF. Written as DNA, the CDR3 is TGCAGCGCAACTACGCTGACCGGGGAGCTGTTTTTT.

J is TRBJ2-1 and V is TRBV30; 8 bases line up with TRBD1. Trimming took 2 bases from V and 5 from J; bases not matched to a gene: 5. The CDR3 is 14 amino acids. The germline gives CDR1 GTSNPN, CDR2 SVGIG (reference sequence). This CDR3 is CAWSRDRGHNEQFF. CDR3 DNA: TGTGCCTGGAGTCGCGACAGGGGCCACAATGAGCAGTTCTTC.